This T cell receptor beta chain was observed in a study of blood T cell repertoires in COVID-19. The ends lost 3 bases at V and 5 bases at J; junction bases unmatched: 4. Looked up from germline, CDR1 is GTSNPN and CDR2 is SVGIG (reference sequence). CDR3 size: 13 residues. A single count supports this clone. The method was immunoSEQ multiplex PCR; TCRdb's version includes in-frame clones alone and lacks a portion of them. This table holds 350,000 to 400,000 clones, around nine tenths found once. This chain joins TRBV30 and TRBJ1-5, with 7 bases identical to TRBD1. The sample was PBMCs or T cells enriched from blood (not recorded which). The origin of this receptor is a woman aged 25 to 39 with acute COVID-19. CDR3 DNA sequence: TGTGCCTGGAGCGGGACAGCCGATCAGCCCCAGCATTTT. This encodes CAWSGTADQPQHF.